These 17 T cell receptor beta chains originate from one sample sequenced in a study of regulatory T cells in long-lasting Graves disease. Noted time point: persistent/refractory GD, antithyroid drugs over 5 years with positive TRAb. PBMC-derived RNA was used for the TCR library. The authors built TCR beta libraries using iRepertoire HTBI primers and Arm-PCR of CDR3 regions. TCRdb recomputed calls from the multiplex PCR reads with MiXCR, one row per CDR3 protein. The sample holds a few hundred thousand distinct CDR3 sequences; around 22% are singletons and the top ten take roughly a quarter. The input for sequencing was peripheral blood mononuclear cells (PBMCs), taken when the disease was refractory, from a patient treated with antithyroid drugs. These receptors all stem from a female donor with Graves disease.

This clonotype has ten or more counts. The chain combines TRBV10-3 with TRBJ2-5, with 8 bases aligning to TRBD2. Unmatched junction bases numbered 9, after V lost 4 bases and J lost 2 bases. This CDR3 contains 16 residues. Germline V gene lookup returns CDR1 ENHRY and CDR2 SYGVKD. This CDR3 reads CAISGSLREGQETQYF. CDR3 nucleotides: TGTGCCATCAGTGGTTCCCTCCGGGAGGGACAAGAGACCCAGTACTTC.

Only a few counts were recorded for this clonotype. CDR3 DNA sequence: TGTGCCAGCAGCCAAGGAGGACAGACGGAAGCTTTCTTT. Encoded protein: CASSQGGQTEAFF. This chain uses TRBV3-1 with TRBJ1-1, with TRBD1 as a possible D gene (6 bases). This CDR3 comprises 13 residues. Trimming pared 1 base from V and 8 bases from J, leaving 11 bases between. CDR1 and CDR2 (germline): LGHDT, YNNKEL (reference sequence).

The chain uses TRBV12-3 or TRBV12-4 and TRBJ1-5; maybe TRBD1 (5 bases). This CDR3 has 14 residues. The ends were cut back, 6 bases at V and 1 base at J, with 10 bases in the middle. The CDR3 reads CASSFGDSNQPQHF. As DNA, the CDR3 is TGTGCCAGCAGCTTTGGGGACAGCAATCAGCCCCAGCATTTT.

This clonotype was seen a few times. The rearrangement joins TRBV5-5 to TRBJ1-2; TRBD1 might be the D (6 bases). The CDR3 totals 14 residues. Per germline, CDR1 SGHKS and CDR2 YYEKEE (reference sequence). Trimming removed 4 bases at V and 6 bases at J, with 16 bases between. In DNA form, the CDR3 reads TGTGCCAGCAGCCCGGCGACAGGTTTGGATGGCTACACCTTC. Translating gives CASSPATGLDGYTF.

This CDR3 is CASSRDQTSGKYEQYF. The CDR3 bases are TGTGCCAGCAGCAGAGATCAGACTAGCGGGAAGTACGAGCAGTACTTC. The gene calls are TRBV7-3 and TRBJ2-7, with 11 positions matching TRBD2. The CDR3 covers 16 residues. Trimming cost V 5 bases and J 4 bases; bases outside gene matches: 10. CDR1 is SGHTA, CDR2 FQGTGA, per germline.

With respect to this clonotype: Possible read error: a much larger clone is one base away. This chain uses TRBV28 with TRBJ2-7; TRBD2 is a possible D gene (5 bases). Germline V gene sequence: CDR1 MDHEN, CDR2 SYDVKM. This CDR3 has 16 residues. The V end was cut by 6 bases, the J end by 2 bases, with 20 bases between. The CDR3 sequence is CASSFWSGKFTYEQYF. The CDR3 nucleotides are TGTGCCAGCAGCTTCTGGTCGGGAAAGTTTACCTACGAGCAGTACTTC.

In its sample, this clonotype was seen a few times. The rearrangement uses TRBV20-1 and TRBJ2-5; the D call may be TRBD1 or TRBD2 (5 bases each). CDR1 and CDR2 from the germline V gene are DFQATT and SNEGSKA (reference sequence). V lost 4 bases and J 4 bases, leaving 19 bases between the germline ends. There are 15 residues in the CDR3. The CDR3 here is CSATSRGEPRETQYF. DNA for the CDR3: TGCAGTGCTACCTCTAGGGGAGAACCTCGAGAGACCCAGTACTTC.

This clonotype was observed a single time. A read error may produce the germline difference seen at one junction end. The chain carries TRBV7-8 and TRBJ1-1, with 7 bases identical to TRBD1. The CDR3 is 14 residues long. Germline-derived CDR1 and CDR2 are SGHVS and FQNEAQ. CDR3 residues: CASSLGQGNTEALF. CDR3 DNA sequence: TGTGCCAGCAGCTTAGGACAGGGAAACACTGAAGCTCTCTTT.

V usage is TRBV11-2 and J usage is TRBJ1-2, with D maybe TRBD1 (6 bases). This CDR3 contains 13 residues. Trimming shortened V by 0 bases and J by 7 bases, and 9 bases separated the two germline ends. Germline CDR1 and CDR2: SGHAT and FQNNGV. CDR3 loop: CASSLDVGGGYTF. The CDR3 DNA sequence: TGTGCCAGCAGCTTAGACGTAGGGGGTGGCTACACCTTC.

The rearrangement uses TRBV7-2 and TRBJ2-3; D is unresolved. V gave up 1 base and J gave up 3 bases, with 11 bases separating them. The germline V gene encodes CDR1 SGHTA and CDR2 FQGNSA. The CDR3 runs to 15 residues. The CDR3: CASSLGARPTDTQYF. DNA for the CDR3: TGTGCCAGCAGCTTAGGAGCGAGACCTACAGATACGCAGTATTTT.

This clonotype came up many times. The genes are TRBV7-2 and TRBJ2-2, with D perhaps matching TRBD2 (5 bases). CDR1 SGHTA and CDR2 FQGNSA come from the germline V gene. There are 15 residues in the CDR3. With 3 bases removed from V and 7 bases from J, the gap between germline ends came to 15 bases. The CDR3, as DNA: TGTGCCAGCAGCTTGATGGTGGGAGCAGTCGGGGAGCTGTTTTTT. Its protein product is CASSLMVGAVGELFF.

This chain joins TRBV20-1 and TRBJ2-1, with D possibly matching TRBD1 (5 bases). The V end was cut by 8 bases, the J end by 4 bases, with 18 bases between. From germline, CDR1 is DFQATT and CDR2 SNEGSKA (reference sequence). This CDR3 is built from 14 residues. CDR3 protein: CSTTHRTLYNEQFF. The CDR3 DNA follows: TGCAGTACCACTCACAGGACACTTTACAATGAGCAGTTCTTC.

This clonotype was picked up a small number of times. V usage is TRBV20-1 and J usage is TRBJ2-7; TRBD1 matches at 7 bases. This CDR3 region has 16 residues. J was trimmed by 7 bases and V by 0 bases; bases with no gene match: 15. The germline gives CDR1 DFQATT, CDR2 SNEGSKA (reference sequence). The DNA of the CDR3 is TGCAGTGCTAGAGACCAGTCCGGGACAGTCCAGCGGGAGCAGTACTTC. Encoded protein: CSARDQSGTVQREQYF.

This clonotype has only a few counts. The chain employs TRBV6-2 or TRBV6-3 and TRBJ2-5; TRBD1 agrees at 7 bases. The CDR3 has 16 amino acids. Germline trimming cut 8 bases from V and 6 bases from J; bases unmatched to any gene: 18. From germline, CDR1 is MNHEY and CDR2 SVGEGT. CDR3 sequence: CASLSAAGGFTQTQYF. CDR3 sequence (DNA): TGTGCCAGCCTATCTGCCGCAGGGGGATTTACACAGACCCAGTACTTC.

The J gene is TRBJ1-2, the V gene TRBV18; D is unresolved. Germline V CDR1 and CDR2: KGHSH, LQKENI. There are 13 residues in the CDR3. V lost 2 bases and J lost 8, with 12 bases in between. Written as DNA, the CDR3 is TGTGCCAGCTCACCATCTGGGTCGGGGGGCTACACCTTC. This sequence encodes CASSPSGSGGYTF.

This clonotype was counted between two and nine times. The chain uses TRBV6-1 and TRBJ2-3, with 12 bases identical to TRBD2. CDR3 length: 18 amino acids. V lost 6 bases to trimming and J lost 3 bases; unmatched junction nucleotides: 13. The V gene's germline CDR1 is MNHNS and CDR2 SASEGT. Here the CDR3 DNA reads TGTGCCAGCAGACCCTACGTGACTAGCGGGAGAGGTACAGATACGCAGTATTTT. This translates into CASRPYVTSGRGTDTQYF.

In this sample, this clonotype turned up many times. V usage is TRBV2 and J usage is TRBJ2-6; D gene uncertain. V lost 3 bases and J 0 bases, leaving 6 bases between the germline ends. CDR1 SNHLY and CDR2 FYNNEI come from the germline V gene. The CDR3 loop spans 15 amino acids. The CDR3 here is CASSDSRSGANVLTF. CDR3 bases: TGTGCCAGCAGTGACAGCCGCTCTGGGGCCAACGTCCTGACTTTC.